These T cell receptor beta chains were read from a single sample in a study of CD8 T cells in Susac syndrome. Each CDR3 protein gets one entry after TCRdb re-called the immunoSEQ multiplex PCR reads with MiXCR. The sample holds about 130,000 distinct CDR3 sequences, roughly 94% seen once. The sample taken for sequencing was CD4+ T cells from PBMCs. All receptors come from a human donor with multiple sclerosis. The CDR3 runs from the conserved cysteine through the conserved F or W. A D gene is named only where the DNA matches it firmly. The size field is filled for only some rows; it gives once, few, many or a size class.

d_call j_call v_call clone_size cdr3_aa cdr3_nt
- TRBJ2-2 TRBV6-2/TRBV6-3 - CASGGGELFF TGTGCCAGCGGTGGCGGGGAGCTGTTTTTT
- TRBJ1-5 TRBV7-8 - CASSPQEGSNQPQHF TGTGCCAGCAGCCCGCAGGAGGGGAGCAATCAGCCCCAGCATTTT
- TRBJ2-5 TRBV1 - CTSSQRRQGRVVSQETQYF TGCACCAGCAGCCAAAGGAGGCAGGGCCGCGTCGTGTCCCAAGAGACCCAGTACTTC
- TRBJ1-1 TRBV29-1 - CSVRLDWGNTEAFF TGCAGCGTTAGATTGGATTGGGGGAACACTGAAGCTTTCTTT
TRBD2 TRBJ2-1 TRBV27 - CASSQGLAGVLFYNEQFF TGTGCCAGCAGTCAGGGACTAGCGGGGGTTTTATTCTACAATGAGCAGTTCTTC
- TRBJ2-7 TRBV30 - CAWSVGRYEQYF TGTGCCTGGAGTGTGGGCCGCTACGAGCAGTACTTC
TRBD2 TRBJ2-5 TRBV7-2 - CASSLATGGATQYF TGTGCCAGCAGCTTAGCGACCGGGGGGGCAACCCAGTACTTC
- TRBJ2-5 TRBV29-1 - CSVVRRARYETQYF TGCAGCGTTGTGCGACGGGCTCGGTACGAGACCCAGTACTTC
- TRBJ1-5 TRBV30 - CAWSVRENQPQHF TGTGCCTGGAGTGTAAGGGAGAATCAGCCCCAGCATTTT
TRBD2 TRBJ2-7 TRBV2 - CASSEGGRALSSYEQYF TGTGCCAGCAGTGAAGGGGGGAGGGCCCTATCCTCCTACGAGCAGTACTTC
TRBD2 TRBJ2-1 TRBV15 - CATLLAGGNEQFF TGTGCCACCTTACTAGCGGGAGGCAATGAGCAGTTCTTC
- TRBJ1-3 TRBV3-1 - CASTPGVSTGNTIYF TGTGCCAGCACCCCCGGGGTCTCCACTGGAAACACCATATATTTT
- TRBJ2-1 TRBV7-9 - CASSLGGYDEQFF TGTGCCAGCAGCTTAGGGGGGTACGATGAGCAGTTCTTC
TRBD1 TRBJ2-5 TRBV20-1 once CSARGGQGARETQYF TGCAGTGCTAGGGGGGGACAGGGGGCGAGAGAGACCCAGTACTTC
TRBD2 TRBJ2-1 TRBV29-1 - CSVKTGRGALPFLNEQFF TGCAGCGTGAAAACTGGGCGGGGGGCCCTTCCCTTCCTGAATGAGCAGTTCTTC
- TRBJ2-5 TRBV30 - CAWNSGEETQYF TGTGCCTGGAACTCAGGAGAAGAGACCCAGTACTTC
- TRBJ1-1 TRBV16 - CASSQSGTPNEAFF TGTGCCAGCAGCCAATCAGGGACACCAAATGAAGCTTTCTTT
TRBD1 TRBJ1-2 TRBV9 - CASSQGDRGNYGYTF TGTGCCAGCAGCCAAGGGGACAGGGGGAACTATGGCTACACCTTC
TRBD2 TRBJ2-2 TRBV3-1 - CASSPLAGPPEAGELFF TGTGCCAGCAGCCCCCTAGCGGGGCCCCCCGAAGCCGGGGAGCTGTTTTTT
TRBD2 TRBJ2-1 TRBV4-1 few CASSQGPGLARHEQFF TGCGCCAGCAGCCAAGGGCCGGGACTAGCGCGGCATGAGCAGTTCTTC